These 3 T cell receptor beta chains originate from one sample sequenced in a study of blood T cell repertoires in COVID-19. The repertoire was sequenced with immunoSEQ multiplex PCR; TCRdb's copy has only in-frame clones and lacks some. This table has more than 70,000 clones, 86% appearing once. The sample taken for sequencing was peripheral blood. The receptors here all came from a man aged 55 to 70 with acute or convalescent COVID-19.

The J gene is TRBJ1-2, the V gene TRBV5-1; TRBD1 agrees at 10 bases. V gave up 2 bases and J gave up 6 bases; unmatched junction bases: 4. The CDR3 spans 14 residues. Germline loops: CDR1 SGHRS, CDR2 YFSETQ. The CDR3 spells CASSFETGGHGYTF. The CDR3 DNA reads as TGCGCCAGCAGCTTTGAGACAGGGGGCCATGGCTACACCTTC. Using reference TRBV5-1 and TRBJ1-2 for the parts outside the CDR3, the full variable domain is KAGVTQTPRYLIKTRGQQVTLSCSPISGHRSVSWYQQTPGQGLQFLFEYFSETQRNKGNFPGRFSGRQFSNSRSEMNVSTLELGDSALYLCASSFETGGHGYTFGSGTRLTVV.

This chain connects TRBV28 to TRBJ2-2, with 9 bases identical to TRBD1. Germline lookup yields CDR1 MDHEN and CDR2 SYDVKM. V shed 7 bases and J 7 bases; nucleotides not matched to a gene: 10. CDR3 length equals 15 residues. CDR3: CASTPGTGMFGELFF. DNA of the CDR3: TGTGCCAGCACTCCCGGGACAGGGATGTTCGGGGAGCTGTTTTTT.

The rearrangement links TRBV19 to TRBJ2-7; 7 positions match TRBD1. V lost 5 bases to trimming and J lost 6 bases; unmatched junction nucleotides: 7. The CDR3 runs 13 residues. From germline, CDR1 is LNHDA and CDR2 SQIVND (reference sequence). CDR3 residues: CASSPGTAAEQYF. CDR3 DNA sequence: TGTGCCAGTAGTCCCGGGACAGCCGCCGAGCAGTACTTC.